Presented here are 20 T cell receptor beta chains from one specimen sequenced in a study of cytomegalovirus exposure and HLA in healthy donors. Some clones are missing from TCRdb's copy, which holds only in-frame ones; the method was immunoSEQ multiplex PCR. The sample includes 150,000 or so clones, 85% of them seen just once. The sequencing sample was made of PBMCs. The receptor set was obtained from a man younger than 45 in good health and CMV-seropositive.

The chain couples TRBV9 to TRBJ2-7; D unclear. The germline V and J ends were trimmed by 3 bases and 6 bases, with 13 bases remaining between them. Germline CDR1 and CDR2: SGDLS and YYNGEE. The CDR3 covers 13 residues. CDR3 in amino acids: CASSALSQSEQYF. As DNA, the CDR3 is TGTGCCAGCAGCGCATTAAGTCAGTCCGAGCAGTACTTC.

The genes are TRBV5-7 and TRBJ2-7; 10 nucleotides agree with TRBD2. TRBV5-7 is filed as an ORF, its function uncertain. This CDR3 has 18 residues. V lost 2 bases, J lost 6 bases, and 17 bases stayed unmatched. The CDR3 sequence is CASSLNARTSGINCEQYF. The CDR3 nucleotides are TGTGCCAGCAGCTTAAATGCTAGGACTAGCGGCATCAATTGCGAGCAGTACTTC.

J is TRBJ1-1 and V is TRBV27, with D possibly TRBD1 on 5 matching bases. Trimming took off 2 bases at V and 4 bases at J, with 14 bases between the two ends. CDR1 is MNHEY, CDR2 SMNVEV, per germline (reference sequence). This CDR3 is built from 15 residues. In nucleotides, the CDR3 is TGTGCCAGCAGTTTAGACAGAACCCCGGCCACTGAAGCTTTCTTT. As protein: CASSLDRTPATEAFF.

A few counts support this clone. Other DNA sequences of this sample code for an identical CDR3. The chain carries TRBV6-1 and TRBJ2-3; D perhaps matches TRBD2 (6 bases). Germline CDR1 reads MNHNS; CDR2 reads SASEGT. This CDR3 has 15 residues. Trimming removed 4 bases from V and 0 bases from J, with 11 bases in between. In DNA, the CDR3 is TGTGCCAGCAGTGTTGACGGGGGTAGCACAGATACGCAGTATTTT. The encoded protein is CASSVDGGSTDTQYF.

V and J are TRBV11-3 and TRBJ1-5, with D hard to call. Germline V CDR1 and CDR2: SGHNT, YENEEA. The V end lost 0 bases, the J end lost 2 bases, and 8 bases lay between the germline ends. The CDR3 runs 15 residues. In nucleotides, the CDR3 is TGTGCCAGCAGCTTAGATGTCGAGGGCAATCAGCCCCAGCATTTT. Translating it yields CASSLDVEGNQPQHF.

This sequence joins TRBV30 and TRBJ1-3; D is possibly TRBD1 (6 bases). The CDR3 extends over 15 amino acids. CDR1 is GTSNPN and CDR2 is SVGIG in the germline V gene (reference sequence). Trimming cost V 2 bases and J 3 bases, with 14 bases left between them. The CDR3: CAWSLGQGNGNTIYF. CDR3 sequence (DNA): TGTGCCTGGAGTTTGGGGCAGGGGAATGGAAACACCATATATTTT.

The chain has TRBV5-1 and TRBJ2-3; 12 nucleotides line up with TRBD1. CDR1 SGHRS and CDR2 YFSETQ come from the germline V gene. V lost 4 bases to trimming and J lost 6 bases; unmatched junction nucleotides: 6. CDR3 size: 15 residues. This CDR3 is CASSPGTGGWDTQYF. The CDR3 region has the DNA TGCGCCAGCAGCCCCGGGACAGGGGGCTGGGATACGCAGTATTTT. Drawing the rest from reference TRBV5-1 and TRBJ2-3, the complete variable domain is KAGVTQTPRYLIKTRGQQVTLSCSPISGHRSVSWYQQTPGQGLQFLFEYFSETQRNKGNFPGRFSGRQFSNSRSEMNVSTLELGDSALYLCASSPGTGGWDTQYFGPGTRLTVL.

The CDR3 region is CASTLGGGNEQFF. The CDR3 nucleotides read TGTGCCAGCACCTTGGGGGGAGGCAATGAGCAGTTCTTC. V gene TRBV27 combines with J gene TRBJ2-1; perhaps TRBD2 as D (6 bases). The CDR3 sequence is 13 residues long. Between the trimmed V and J ends, which lost 7 bases and 6 bases, there was a span of 13 bases. Per germline, CDR1 MNHEY and CDR2 SMNVEV (reference sequence).

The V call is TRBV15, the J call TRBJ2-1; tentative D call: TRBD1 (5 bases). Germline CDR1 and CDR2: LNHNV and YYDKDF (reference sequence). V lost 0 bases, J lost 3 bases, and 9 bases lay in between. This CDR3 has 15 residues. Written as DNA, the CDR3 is TGTGCCACCAGCAGAGATGGTCAGGGCTACAATGAGCAGTTCTTC. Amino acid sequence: CATSRDGQGYNEQFF.

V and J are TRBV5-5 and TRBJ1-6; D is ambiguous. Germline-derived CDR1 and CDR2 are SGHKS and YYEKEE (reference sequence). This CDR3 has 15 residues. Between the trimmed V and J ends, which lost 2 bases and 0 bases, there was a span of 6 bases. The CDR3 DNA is TGTGCCAGCAGCTTTGAGAGCTCCTATAATTCACCCCTCCACTTT. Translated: CASSFESSYNSPLHF.

The CDR3 nucleotides are TGCAGTGCTGCCCGGGACTTGAGCTACACCTTC. This translates into CSAARDLSYTF. This chain connects TRBV20-1 to TRBJ1-2; a weak D match, TRBD1 (5 bases). V shed 5 bases and J shed 9 bases, with 13 bases lying between them. The CDR3 sequence is 11 residues long. Per the germline V gene, CDR1 is DFQATT and CDR2 is SNEGSKA (reference sequence).

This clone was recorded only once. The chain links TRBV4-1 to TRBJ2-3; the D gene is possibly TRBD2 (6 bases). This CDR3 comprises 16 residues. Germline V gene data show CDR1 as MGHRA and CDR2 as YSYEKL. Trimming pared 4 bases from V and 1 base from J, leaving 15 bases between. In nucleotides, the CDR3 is TGCGCCAGCAGCCCAGGACTGTCGGGGGGCACAGATACGCAGTATTTT. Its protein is CASSPGLSGGTDTQYF.

This CDR3 is CASSQDWEGTNEQFF. In DNA form, the CDR3 reads TGTGCCAGCAGCCAAGATTGGGAGGGGACCAATGAGCAGTTCTTC. This chain uses TRBV4-2 with TRBJ2-1; 7 bases line up with TRBD2. The CDR3 has 15 residues. Germline loops: CDR1 LGHNA, CDR2 YNFKEQ. After removal of 0 bases from V and 6 bases from J, the junction contained 5 bases not matched to a gene.

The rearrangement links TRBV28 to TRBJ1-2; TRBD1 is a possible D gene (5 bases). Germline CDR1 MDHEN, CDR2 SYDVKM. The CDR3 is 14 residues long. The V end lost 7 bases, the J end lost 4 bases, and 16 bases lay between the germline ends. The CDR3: CASTLGASFYGYTF. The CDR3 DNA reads TGTGCCAGCACCTTAGGGGCAAGCTTCTATGGCTACACCTTC.

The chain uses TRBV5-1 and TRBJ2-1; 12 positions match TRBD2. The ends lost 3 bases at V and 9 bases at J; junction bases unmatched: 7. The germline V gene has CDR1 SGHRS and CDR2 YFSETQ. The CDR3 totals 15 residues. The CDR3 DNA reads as TGCGCCAGCAGCTCCGGACTAGCGGGGCCGGCTGAGCAGTTCTTC. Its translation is CASSSGLAGPAEQFF.

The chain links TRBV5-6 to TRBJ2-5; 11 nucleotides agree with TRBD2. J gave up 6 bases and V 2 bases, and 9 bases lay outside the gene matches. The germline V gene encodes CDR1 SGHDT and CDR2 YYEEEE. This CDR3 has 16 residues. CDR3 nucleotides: TGTGCCAGCAGCTTTAGCGGGGGGGCGTACATGAAGACCCAGTACTTC. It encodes CASSFSGGAYMKTQYF. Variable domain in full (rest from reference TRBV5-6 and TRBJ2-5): DAGVTQSPTHLIKTRGQQVTLRCSPKSGHDTVSWYQQALGQGPQFIFQYYEEEERQRGNFPDRFSGHQFPNYSSELNVNALLLGDSALYLCASSFSGGAYMKTQYFGPGTRLLVL.

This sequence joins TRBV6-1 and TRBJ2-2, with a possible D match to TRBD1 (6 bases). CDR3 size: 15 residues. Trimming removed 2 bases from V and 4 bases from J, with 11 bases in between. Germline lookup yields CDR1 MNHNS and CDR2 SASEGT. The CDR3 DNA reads TGTGCCAGCAGTGAATATCACAGGGCCACCGGGGAGCTGTTTTTT. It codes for CASSEYHRATGELFF.

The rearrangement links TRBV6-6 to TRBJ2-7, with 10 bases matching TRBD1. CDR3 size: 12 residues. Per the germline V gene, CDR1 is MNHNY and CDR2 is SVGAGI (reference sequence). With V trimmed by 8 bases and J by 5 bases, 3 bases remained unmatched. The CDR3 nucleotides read TGTGCCAGCCGGACAGGGGGGCACGAGCAGTACTTC. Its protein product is CASRTGGHEQYF.

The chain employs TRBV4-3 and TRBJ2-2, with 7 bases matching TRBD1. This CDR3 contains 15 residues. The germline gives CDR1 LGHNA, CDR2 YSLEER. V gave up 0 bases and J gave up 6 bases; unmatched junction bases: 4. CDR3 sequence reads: CASSQEQGKAGELFF. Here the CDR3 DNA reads TGCGCCAGCAGCCAAGAACAGGGGAAGGCCGGGGAGCTGTTTTTT.

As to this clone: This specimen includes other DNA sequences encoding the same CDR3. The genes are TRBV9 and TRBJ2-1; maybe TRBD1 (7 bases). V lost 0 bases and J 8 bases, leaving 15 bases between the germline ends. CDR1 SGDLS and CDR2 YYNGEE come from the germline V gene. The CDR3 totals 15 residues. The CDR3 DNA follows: TGTGCCAGCAGCGTAGTGGGGCCAGGGGGGCATGAGCAGTTCTTC. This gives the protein CASSVVGPGGHEQFF.